Described below is a single T cell receptor (beta chain) sequence and its context. Antigen specificity is unknown. This sample was taken from a study of long-term antiretroviral therapy in people with HIV. Across the study: The immediate-ART recommendation dates to 2015, and the earliest samples predate it by about a decade.

Sequencing used immunoSEQ v3.0 at survey level. Clones were read by immunoSEQ multiplex PCR, and TCRdb kept only the in-frame ones, dropping some. The sample comprises around 24,000 clones, around 86% of which are singletons, and roughly a quarter rests with the top ten. Study-wide findings and caveats: Once patients were on ART, diversity went higher but still fell short of transplant donor controls. Data on ART adherence, viral resistance or therapy changes were unavailable.

Trimming shortened V by 3 bases and J by 4 bases, and 16 bases separated the two germline ends. The germline gives CDR1 SEHNR, CDR2 FQNEAQ (reference sequence). The CDR3 consists of 15 residues. V usage is TRBV7-9 and J usage is TRBJ2-7, with D possibly being TRBD1 (6 bases). The specimen was unsorted PBMCs, collected 0.4 years after starting antiretroviral therapy. This TCR came from a man in his fifties with HIV. The CDR3 sequence: CASSLGRGDWYEQYF. CDR3 DNA sequence: TGTGCCAGCAGCTTGGGCAGGGGAGATTGGTACGAGCAGTACTTC.